The 20 T cell receptor beta chains reported below all come from one sample, sequenced in a study of CD8+CD57+ T cells in acquired aplastic anemia. CDR3 and TCR beta VDJ profiling relied on genomic DNA as the template. TCRdb re-analysed the reads in MiXCR, keeping a single row per CDR3 protein. The data contain fewer than 250,000 distinct CDR3 sequences, roughly 56% of them seen just once; the ten biggest clones take up around a sixth. The sample taken for sequencing was sorted CD4+, CD8+, or CD8+CD57+ T cells (not recorded which) from PBMCs. The source of these receptors is a human donor in good health, serving as a control.

This clonotype was seen ten or more times. The rearrangement links TRBV10-3 to TRBJ2-1, with TRBD1 identical over 9 bases. Germline CDR1 reads ENHRY; CDR2 reads SYGVKD. CDR3 size: 16 residues. With 4 bases clipped from V and 0 bases from J, the junction kept 4 bases outside the gene matches. This chain's CDR3 is CAISGQGVSSYNEQFF. The CDR3 DNA reads TGTGCCATCAGTGGACAGGGGGTAAGCTCCTACAATGAGCAGTTCTTC.

The chain uses TRBV2 and TRBJ1-5, with D possibly TRBD1 on 6 matching bases. The CDR3 has 15 residues. V lost 6 bases to trimming and J lost 6 bases, with 18 bases between them. Germline V lookup: CDR1 SNHLY, CDR2 FYNNEI. CDR3 nucleotide sequence: TGTGCCAGCAGAGGAGACAGGTCGTGGAGTCAGCCCCAGCATTTT. Translation gives CASRGDRSWSQPQHF.

The chain combines TRBV19 with TRBJ1-1; D possibly corresponds to TRBD1 (5 bases). Trimming took off 9 bases at V and 0 bases at J, with 23 bases between the two ends. CDR1 LNHDA and CDR2 SQIVND come from the germline V gene (reference sequence). CDR3 length equals 17 residues. The CDR3 DNA follows: TGTGCCAGCCCCCCCCGAATCCCGCGGGGGATGAACACTGAAGCTTTCTTT. Protein: CASPPRIPRGMNTEAFF.

The chain combines TRBV2 with TRBJ1-2; TRBD1 might be the D (6 bases). V was shortened by 3 bases and J by 7 bases, with 15 bases between the two germline ends. Per the germline V gene, CDR1 is SNHLY and CDR2 is FYNNEI. The CDR3 contains 14 residues. The CDR3 region is CASSDPPGAGGYTF. CDR3 DNA: TGTGCCAGCAGTGATCCTCCAGGGGCTGGTGGCTACACCTTC.

The rearrangement links TRBV7-3 to TRBJ1-3, with 7 bases aligning to TRBD1. Per germline, CDR1 SGHTA and CDR2 FQGTGA. CDR3 length: 15 residues. Unmatched junction bases numbered 8, after V lost 5 bases and J lost 4 bases. CDR3 in DNA: TGTGCCAGCAGCCAAGATCCAGGGGGAGGAAACACCATATATTTT. Its protein is CASSQDPGGGNTIYF.

This chain uses TRBV7-9 with TRBJ2-1, with TRBD2 identical over 15 bases. Trimming at V came to 5 bases and at J to 2 bases, leaving 7 bases not matched to a gene. Germline V gene sequence: CDR1 SEHNR, CDR2 FQNEAQ (reference sequence). CDR3 length equals 18 residues. In nucleotides, the CDR3 is TGTGCCAGCAGCCCAGGACTAGCGGGGGGGAGGGCCTACAATGAGCAGTTCTTC. Its protein product is CASSPGLAGGRAYNEQFF.

V is TRBV24-1 and J is TRBJ2-3; D is unresolved. V lost 2 bases, J lost 0 bases, and 8 bases lay in between. Germline CDR1 and CDR2: KGHDR and SFDVKD. The CDR3 sequence is 15 residues long. CDR3 in amino acids: CATSDSLRSTDTQYF. DNA of the CDR3: TGTGCCACCAGTGATTCATTGAGAAGCACAGATACGCAGTATTTT.

Worth noting for this clonotype: One base away lies a much larger clone, so this may be a sequencing read error. The rearrangement uses TRBV6-6 and TRBJ1-1; no clear D. CDR1 and CDR2 from the germline V gene are MNHNY and SVGAGI (reference sequence). The CDR3 contains 13 residues. The CDR3 here is CASSRDIIPEALF. The CDR3 DNA reads as TGTGCCAGCAGTAGAGACATAATACCTGAAGCTCTCTTT.

The rearrangement uses TRBV7-8 and TRBJ2-7; 9 bases agree with TRBD2. The CDR3 sequence is 15 residues long. Trimming took 6 bases from V and 4 from J; bases not matched to a gene: 10. Per germline, CDR1 SGHVS and CDR2 FQNEAQ. This CDR3 reads CASRGSGLAGYEQYF. CDR3 bases: TGTGCCAGCAGAGGATCTGGGCTAGCGGGGTACGAGCAGTACTTC.

On this clonotype: As the CDR3 is not closed by the conserved phenylalanine or tryptophan, this likely results from a read error. CDR3 bases: TGTGCCACCAGCAGAGTTATTAATGGAAAACTGTTTCTT. Translated: CATSRVINGKLFL. This chain connects TRBV15 to TRBJ1-4; D not resolved. Per germline, CDR1 LNHNV and CDR2 YYDKDF (reference sequence). The CDR3 contains 13 residues.

About this clonotype itself: This could be a read error, since a much larger clone is one nucleotide away. This rearrangement joins TRBV30 to TRBJ2-1, with D perhaps TRBD1 or TRBD2 (5 bases each). This CDR3 contains 13 residues. Looked up from germline, CDR1 is GTSNPN and CDR2 is SVGIG (reference sequence). CDR3 region: CAWSRGRYNEQLF. CDR3 sequence (DNA): TGTGCCTGGAGTCGGGGCAGGTACAATGAGCAGCTCTTC.

The chain uses TRBV20-1 and TRBJ2-7; 10 bases agree with TRBD1. V shed 0 bases, J shed 3 bases, and the junction held 5 bases outside the gene matches. CDR3 size: 15 residues. The germline gives CDR1 DFQATT, CDR2 SNEGSKA (reference sequence). Here the CDR3 reads CSARDGTGELYEQYF. The CDR3 DNA is TGCAGTGCTAGAGACGGGACAGGGGAACTCTACGAGCAGTACTTC.

This clonotype has a single count. The V and J genes are TRBV12-3 or TRBV12-4 and TRBJ1-6; D gene unclear. V shed 3 bases and J shed 13 bases, with 1 base lying between them. CDR3 length: 9 residues. CDR3 residues: CASSFPLHF. The CDR3 DNA is TGTGCCAGCAGTTTCCCCCTCCACTTT.

This clonotype showed up many times. The chain joins TRBV7-2 to TRBJ1-5; the match to TRBD1 covers 8 bases. The V and J ends lost 1 base and 2 bases, in that order; junction bases with no gene match: 1. The CDR3 length is 15 residues. Germline-derived CDR1 and CDR2 are SGHTA and FQGNSA. In DNA form, the CDR3 reads TGTGCCAGCAGCTTAGGGGGACAGGGCAATCAGCCCCAGCATTTT. Amino acids: CASSLGGQGNQPQHF.

The chain employs TRBV7-2 and TRBJ2-5, with 7 bases fitting TRBD2. Trimming cost V 1 base and J 5 bases; bases outside gene matches: 7. The CDR3 extends over 15 amino acids. Germline V gives CDR1 SGHTA, CDR2 FQGNSA. CDR3 sequence: CASSLDLAVGETQYF. The DNA for the CDR3 is TGTGCCAGCAGCTTAGACCTAGCGGTTGGGGAGACCCAGTACTTC.

A single count supports this clonotype. This rearrangement joins TRBV2 to TRBJ1-2; no firm D call. This CDR3 contains 13 residues. Germline lookup yields CDR1 SNHLY and CDR2 FYNNEI. V was cut by 1 base and J by 8 bases, with 11 bases left in between. CDR3 sequence: CASSEEMGWGYTF. For the CDR3, the DNA is TGTGCCAGCAGTGAAGAAATGGGTTGGGGCTACACCTTC. Supplemented by reference TRBV2 and TRBJ1-2, the full variable domain reads EPEVTQTPSHQVTQMGQEVILRCVPISNHLYFYWYRQILGQKVEFLVSFYNNEISEKSEIFDDQFSVERPDGSNFTLKIRSTKLEDSAMYFCASSEEMGWGYTFGSGTRLTVV.

This clonotype was observed at least ten times. The chain joins TRBV2 to TRBJ2-7; D not resolved. CDR3 length: 12 amino acids. CDR1 is SNHLY and CDR2 is FYNNEI in the germline V gene. The V and J ends lost 2 bases and 12 bases respectively, with 14 bases between them. The CDR3 coding sequence is TGTGCCAGCAGTGAAAATGGTCCAGCTTCGTACTTC. Its translation: CASSENGPASYF.

This clonotype showed up many times. The V and J genes are TRBV20-1 and TRBJ1-2, with 7 bases that match TRBD1. Trimming cost V 5 bases and J 8 bases; bases outside gene matches: 8. The CDR3 extends over 12 amino acids. Germline CDR1 is DFQATT and CDR2 is SNEGSKA (reference sequence). The chain's CDR3 is CSAAGGLSGYTF. The CDR3 bases are TGCAGTGCTGCAGGGGGGCTCAGCGGCTACACCTTC.

This clonotype was detected once. The rearrangement uses TRBV7-2 and TRBJ1-2, with D uncertain. Germline loops: CDR1 SGHTA, CDR2 FQGNSA. The CDR3 consists of 13 residues. Trimming shortened V by 3 bases and J by 4 bases, and 9 bases separated the two germline ends. CDR3: CASSLAFGYGYTF. As DNA, the CDR3 is TGTGCCAGCAGCTTGGCCTTTGGCTATGGCTACACCTTC.

The CDR3 DNA reads TGTGCCTGGAGTGGGAAGACAGAGGTGCATCAGCCCCAGCATTTT. Amino acids: CAWSGKTEVHQPQHF. This rearrangement joins TRBV30 to TRBJ1-5, with TRBD1 as a possible D gene (5 bases). This CDR3 is built from 15 residues. The V end was cut by 1 base, the J end by 5 bases, with 15 bases between. Germline V gene lookup returns CDR1 GTSNPN and CDR2 SVGIG (reference sequence).